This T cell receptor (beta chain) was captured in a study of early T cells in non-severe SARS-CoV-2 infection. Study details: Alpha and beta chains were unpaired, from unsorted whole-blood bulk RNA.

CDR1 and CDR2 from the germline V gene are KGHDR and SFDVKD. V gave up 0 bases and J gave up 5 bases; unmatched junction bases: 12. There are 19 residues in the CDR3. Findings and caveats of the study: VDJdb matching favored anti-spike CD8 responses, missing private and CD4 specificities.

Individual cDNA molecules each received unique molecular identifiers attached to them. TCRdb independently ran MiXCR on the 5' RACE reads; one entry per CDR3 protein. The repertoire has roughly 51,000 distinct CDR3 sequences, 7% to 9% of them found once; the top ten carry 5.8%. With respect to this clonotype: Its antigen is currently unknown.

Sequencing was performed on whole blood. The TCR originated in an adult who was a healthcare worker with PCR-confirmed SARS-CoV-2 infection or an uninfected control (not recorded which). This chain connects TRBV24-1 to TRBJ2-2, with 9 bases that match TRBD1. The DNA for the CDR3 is TGTGCCACCAGTGATTTGGGACAGGGGTGGATGGCGAGGACCGGGGAGCTGTTTTTT. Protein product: CATSDLGQGWMARTGELFF.